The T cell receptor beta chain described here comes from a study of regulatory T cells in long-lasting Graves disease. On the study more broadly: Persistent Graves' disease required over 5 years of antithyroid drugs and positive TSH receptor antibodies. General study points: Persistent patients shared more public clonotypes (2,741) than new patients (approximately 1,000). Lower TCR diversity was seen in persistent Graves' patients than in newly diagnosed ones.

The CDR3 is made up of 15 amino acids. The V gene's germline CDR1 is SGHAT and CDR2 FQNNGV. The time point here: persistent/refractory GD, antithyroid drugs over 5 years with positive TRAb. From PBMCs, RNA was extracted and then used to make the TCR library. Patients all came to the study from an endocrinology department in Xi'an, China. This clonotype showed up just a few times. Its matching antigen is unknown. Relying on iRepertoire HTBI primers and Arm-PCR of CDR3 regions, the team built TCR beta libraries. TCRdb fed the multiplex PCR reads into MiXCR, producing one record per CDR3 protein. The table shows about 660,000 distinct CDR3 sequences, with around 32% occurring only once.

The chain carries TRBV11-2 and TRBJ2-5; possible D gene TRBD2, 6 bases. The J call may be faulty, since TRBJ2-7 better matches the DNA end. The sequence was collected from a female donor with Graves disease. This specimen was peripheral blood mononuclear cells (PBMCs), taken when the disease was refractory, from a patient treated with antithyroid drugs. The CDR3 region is CASSLGSGNSYEQYF. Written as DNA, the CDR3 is TGTGCCAGCAGCTTAGGTAGCGGTAACTCCTACGAGCAGTACTTC.